Listed here is a single T cell receptor beta chain. Its antigen is not identified. This specimen belongs to a study of OX40 agonist ivuxolimab in advanced cancers. Generated by immunoSEQ multiplex PCR, the TCRdb table keeps only in-frame clones and is missing some. The sample contains about 28,000 clones, around 79% of which appear only once. Study-wide results and limits: Antigen specificity of clonally expanded peripheral T cells was not established. In the 0.1 to 3.0 mg/kg range, CD4+ and CD8+ blood T cells had expanded clonally by week 6.

The source is an adult with an advanced solid tumor such as melanoma, head and neck, liver or kidney cancer. The sequencing used CD4+ or CD8+ T cells sorted from blood, collected in a trial of the OX40 agonist ivuxolimab.

The DNA for the CDR3 is TGCGCCAGCAGCGCGGCTACCGGGACCCAGTACTTC. This translates into CASSAATGTQYF. V usage is TRBV4-1 and J usage is TRBJ2-5; D gene uncertain. The V gene's germline CDR1 is MGHRA and CDR2 YSYEKL. This CDR3 has 12 residues. V lost 5 bases to trimming and J lost 7 bases, with 11 bases between them.